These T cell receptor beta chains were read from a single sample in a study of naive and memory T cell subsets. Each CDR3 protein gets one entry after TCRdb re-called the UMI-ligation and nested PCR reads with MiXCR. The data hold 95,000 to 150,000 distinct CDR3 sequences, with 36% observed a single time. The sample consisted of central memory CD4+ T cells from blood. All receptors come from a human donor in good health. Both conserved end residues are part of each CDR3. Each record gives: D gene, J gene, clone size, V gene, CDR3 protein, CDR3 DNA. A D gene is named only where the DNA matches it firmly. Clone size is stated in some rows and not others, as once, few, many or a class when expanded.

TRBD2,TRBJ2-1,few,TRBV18,CASSPSGRGYNEQFF,TGTGCCAGCTCACCTAGCGGGAGGGGATACAATGAGCAGTTCTTC
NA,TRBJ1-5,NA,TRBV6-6,CASSYGGNNQPQHF,TGTGCCAGCAGTTATGGGGGAAACAATCAGCCCCAGCATTTT
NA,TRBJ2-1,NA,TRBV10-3,CAIGPSHNEQFF,TGTGCCATCGGACCCTCCCACAATGAGCAGTTCTTC
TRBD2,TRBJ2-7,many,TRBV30,CAWTIAGGYEQYF,TGTGCCTGGACGATCGCGGGAGGGTACGAGCAGTACTTC
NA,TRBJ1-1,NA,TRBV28,CASSSTGRTEAFF,TGTGCCAGCAGTTCTACAGGGCGCACTGAAGCTTTCTTT
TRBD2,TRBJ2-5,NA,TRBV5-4,CASSLISSGRGETQYF,TGTGCCAGCAGCTTAATCTCTAGCGGGAGGGGAGAGACCCAGTACTTC
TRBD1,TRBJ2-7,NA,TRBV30,CAWRPNRGRPYEQYF,TGTGCCTGGAGGCCTAACAGGGGGCGGCCCTACGAGCAGTACTTC
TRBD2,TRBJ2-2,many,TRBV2,CASSYGTRKTGELFF,TGTGCCAGCAGTTACGGGACTAGAAAGACCGGGGAGCTGTTTTTT
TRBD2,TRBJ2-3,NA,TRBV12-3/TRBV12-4,CASGPTSGRGTDTQYF,TGTGCCAGCGGCCCGACTAGCGGGAGAGGGACAGATACGCAGTATTTT
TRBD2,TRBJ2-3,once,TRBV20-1,CSARDGRGTSGSYTDTQYF,TGCAGTGCTAGAGATGGTAGGGGGACTAGCGGATCGTACACAGATACGCAGTATTTT
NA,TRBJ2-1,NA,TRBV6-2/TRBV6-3,CASSRLILGEQFF,TGTGCCAGCAGCCGCCTTATACTCGGTGAGCAGTTCTTC
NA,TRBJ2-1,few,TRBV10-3,CAISTVDSSYNEQFF,TGTGCCATCAGTACAGTCGATAGCTCCTACAATGAGCAGTTCTTC
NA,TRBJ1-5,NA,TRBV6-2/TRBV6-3,CASSYSGATSNQPQHF,TGTGCCAGCAGTTACAGCGGGGCAACGAGCAATCAGCCCCAGCATTTT
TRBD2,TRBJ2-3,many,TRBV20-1,CSASEIAGYTDTQYF,TGCAGTGCTAGCGAAATAGCGGGATACACAGATACGCAGTATTTT
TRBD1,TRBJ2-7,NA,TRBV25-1,CASSGMTGQGQYF,TGTGCCAGCAGTGGTATGACAGGACAGGGGCAGTACTTC
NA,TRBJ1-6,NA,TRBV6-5,CASSYGRGPSNSPLHF,TGTGCCAGCAGTTACGGGCGAGGACCTTCAAATTCACCCCTCCACTTT
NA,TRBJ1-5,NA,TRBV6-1,CASSLIGNQPQHF,TGTGCCAGCAGTTTAATAGGGAATCAGCCCCAGCATTTT
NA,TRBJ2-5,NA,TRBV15,CATSRGKAAQETQYF,TGTGCCACCAGCAGAGGCAAAGCTGCGCAAGAGACCCAGTACTTC
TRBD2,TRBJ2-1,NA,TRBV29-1,CSVEAGPPSGNFNEQFF,TGCAGCGTCGAAGCAGGCCCTCCTAGCGGGAACTTCAATGAGCAGTTCTTC
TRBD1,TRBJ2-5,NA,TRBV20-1,CSAVRGQGRETQYF,TGCAGTGCTGTCCGGGGACAGGGTAGGGAGACCCAGTACTTC
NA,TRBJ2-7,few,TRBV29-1,CSVGDPGEQYF,TGCAGCGTTGGGGACCCGGGGGAGCAGTACTTC
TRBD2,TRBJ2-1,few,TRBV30,CAWSTRLAGVGDEQFF,TGTGCCTGGAGTACGAGACTAGCGGGAGTGGGTGATGAGCAGTTCTTC
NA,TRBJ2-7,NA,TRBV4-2,CASSQDRVGDNYEQYF,TGTGCCAGCAGCCAAGATAGGGTGGGCGATAACTACGAGCAGTACTTC
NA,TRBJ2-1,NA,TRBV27,CASSSRRNNFLYNEQFF,TGTGCCAGCAGTTCGAGGCGGAATAATTTCTTATACAATGAGCAGTTCTTC
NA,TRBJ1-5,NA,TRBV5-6,CASSEGGRWGNQPQHF,TGTGCCAGCAGCGAGGGGGGGCGTTGGGGCAATCAGCCCCAGCATTTT
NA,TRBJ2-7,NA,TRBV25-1,CASRKGGNPEQYF,TGTGCCAGCAGAAAGGGGGGGAATCCCGAGCAGTACTTC
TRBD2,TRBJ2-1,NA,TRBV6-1,CASTSGRNYNEQFF,TGTGCCAGTACTAGCGGGAGGAACTACAATGAGCAGTTCTTC
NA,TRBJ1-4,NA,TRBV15,CATSRERGLNEKLFF,TGTGCCACCAGCAGAGAGAGAGGCCTTAATGAAAAACTGTTTTTT
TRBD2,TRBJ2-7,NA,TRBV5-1,CASSLSGSGSYEQYF,TGCGCCAGCAGCCTAAGCGGGAGCGGTTCCTACGAGCAGTACTTC
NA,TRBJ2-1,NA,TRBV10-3,CAISASAPTANEQFF,TGTGCCATCAGTGCGTCCGCCCCAACTGCCAATGAGCAGTTCTTC
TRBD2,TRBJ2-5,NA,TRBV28,CASSFQGGHQETQYF,TGTGCCAGCAGTTTCCAGGGAGGGCATCAAGAGACCCAGTACTTC
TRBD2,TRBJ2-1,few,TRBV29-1,CSLTGLAGDEQFF,TGCAGCCTGACGGGACTAGCGGGGGATGAGCAGTTCTTC
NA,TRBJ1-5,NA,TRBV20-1,CSARDRGDQPQHF,TGCAGTGCTAGAGACAGGGGCGATCAGCCCCAGCATTTT
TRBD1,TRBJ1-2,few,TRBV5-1,CASSLTGGSGYTF,TGCGCCAGCAGCTTGACAGGGGGCAGCGGCTACACCTTC
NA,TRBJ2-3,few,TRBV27,CASRQLQGGTDTQYF,TGTGCCAGCCGACAATTACAGGGCGGCACAGATACGCAGTATTTT
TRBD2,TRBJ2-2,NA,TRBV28,CASSYVRMGSGRKNTGELFF,TGTGCCAGCAGCTACGTAAGGATGGGTAGCGGGAGGAAGAACACCGGGGAGCTGTTTTTT
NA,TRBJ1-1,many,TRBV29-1,CSAAHRNTEAFF,TGCAGCGCCGCCCACAGGAACACTGAAGCTTTCTTT
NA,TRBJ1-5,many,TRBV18,CASSRQDNQPQHF,TGTGCCAGCTCACGCCAAGACAATCAGCCCCAGCATTTT
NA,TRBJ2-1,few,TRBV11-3,CASSLDSTAYNEQFF,TGTGCCAGCAGCTTAGATAGCACGGCTTACAATGAGCAGTTCTTC
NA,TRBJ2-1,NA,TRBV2,CASAGASYNEQFF,TGTGCCAGCGCGGGCGCCTCCTACAATGAGCAGTTCTTC
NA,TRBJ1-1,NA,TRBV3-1,CASSQTDSLNTEAFF,TGTGCCAGCAGCCAAACGGACAGTCTGAACACTGAAGCTTTCTTT
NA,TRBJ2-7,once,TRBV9,CASSPRSYGRMNYEQYF,TGTGCCAGCAGCCCCAGGTCGTATGGGCGGATGAACTACGAGCAGTACTTC
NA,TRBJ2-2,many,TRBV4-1,CASSYSTSMNTGELFF,TGCGCCAGCAGCTATTCAACCTCCATGAACACCGGGGAGCTGTTTTTT
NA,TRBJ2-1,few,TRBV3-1,CASSQVAHEQFF,TGTGCCAGCAGCCAGGTAGCCCATGAGCAGTTCTTC
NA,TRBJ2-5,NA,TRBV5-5,CASSLAGTLQETQYF,TGTGCCAGCAGCTTGGCCGGGACACTACAAGAGACCCAGTACTTC
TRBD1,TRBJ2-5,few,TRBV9,CASSAGTVETQYF,TGTGCCAGCAGCGCCGGGACAGTAGAGACCCAGTACTTC
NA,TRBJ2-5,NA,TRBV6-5,CASSQRGDTQETQYF,TGTGCCAGCAGCCAGAGAGGGGACACTCAAGAGACCCAGTACTTC
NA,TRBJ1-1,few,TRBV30,CAWRQVNTEAFF,TGTGCCTGGCGTCAGGTTAACACTGAAGCTTTCTTT
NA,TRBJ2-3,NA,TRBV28,CASSPWSWTSDTQYF,TGTGCCAGCAGTCCTTGGAGTTGGACATCAGATACGCAGTATTTT
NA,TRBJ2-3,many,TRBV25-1,CASSTSYRVGTDTQYF,TGTGCCAGCAGTACTAGCTACCGAGTTGGCACAGATACGCAGTATTTT